The 5 T cell receptor beta chains given below trace back to one sample, sequenced in a study of T cells in Graves' hyperthyroidism and ophthalmopathy. It was RNA transcripts that yielded the amplified TCR beta CDR3 regions. The study used the HTBI primer set for a first-round RT-PCR of the TCR CDR3. TCRdb re-called the multiplex PCR reads with MiXCR, one entry per CDR3 protein. This sample carries a few hundred thousand distinct CDR3 sequences, 13% to 15% of them seen once, and the ten largest clones take about 20%. The specimen sequenced was blood. The source of these receptors is a woman in her 30s with Graves' ophthalmopathy.

There are many counts of this clonotype. This chain connects TRBV6-1 to TRBJ1-1; no clear D gene. V lost 5 bases to trimming and J lost 5 bases, with 15 bases between them. CDR1 and CDR2 (germline): MNHNS, SASEGT. The CDR3 sequence is 14 residues long. In DNA, the CDR3 is TGTGCCAGCAGTTTCTCTTTAACGGGGACTGAAGCTTTCTTT. This codes for CASSFSLTGTEAFF.

This clonotype was picked up a small number of times. In DNA, the CDR3 is TGTGCCATCGGGTTTAACCCGTCAAATGGCTACACCTTC. It translates to CAIGFNPSNGYTF. This rearrangement joins TRBV10-3 to TRBJ1-2; D unresolved. The CDR3 length is 13 residues. Germline V gene data show CDR1 as ENHRY and CDR2 as SYGVKD. V lost 8 bases to trimming and J lost 6 bases, with 16 bases between them.

The chain couples TRBV5-1 to TRBJ1-6; 11 bases match TRBD1. Germline values: CDR1 SGHRS, CDR2 YFSETQ. V lost 4 bases to trimming and J lost 8 bases; unmatched junction nucleotides: 5. CDR3 length: 15 amino acids. The CDR3 region has the DNA TGCGCCAGCAGCAAGGGACAGGGGGGGTATTCACCCCTCCACTTT. Translating gives CASSKGQGGYSPLHF. Full variable domain (missing parts from reference TRBV5-1 and TRBJ1-6): KAGVTQTPRYLIKTRGQQVTLSCSPISGHRSVSWYQQTPGQGLQFLFEYFSETQRNKGNFPGRFSGRQFSNSRSEMNVSTLELGDSALYLCASSKGQGGYSPLHFGNGTRLTVT.

The V gene is TRBV2, the J gene TRBJ1-4, with 12 nucleotides matching TRBD1. Germline CDR1 is SNHLY and CDR2 is FYNNEI. The CDR3 loop spans 16 amino acids. V was pared by 6 bases and J by 6 bases, with 8 bases of the junction left unmatched. CDR3 protein: CASRGDRGLQYEKLFF. CDR3 coding DNA: TGTGCCAGCAGGGGGGACAGGGGGCTTCAGTATGAAAAACTGTTTTTT.

This clonotype was detected many times. The chain recombines TRBV18 with TRBJ2-3; 9 bases line up with TRBD2. V lost 3 bases to trimming and J lost 0 bases; unmatched junction nucleotides: 16. The CDR3 is 20 residues long. The germline V gene has CDR1 KGHSH and CDR2 LQKENI. Here the CDR3 DNA reads TGTGCCAGCTCACCTTTGCGGGGATCTCCTAGCGGGGCTAGCACAGATACGCAGTATTTT. Protein: CASSPLRGSPSGASTDTQYF.